These 25 T cell receptor beta chains were all obtained from the same sample, sequenced in a study of cytomegalovirus exposure and HLA in healthy donors. PCR was performed using 60 Vbeta and 13 Jbeta primers. Using immunoSEQ multiplex PCR, the repertoire was profiled, and TCRdb retains in-frame clones only, with some absent. The data show 150,000 to 200,000 clones, roughly 80% seen once. Sequencing was done on a sample of PBMCs. These receptors were obtained from a woman aged 18-35 years in good health and CMV-seronegative.

As concerns this clone: One end of the junction does not line up with germline, which may come from a read error. The chain joins TRBV7-9 to TRBJ2-5; 9 bases match TRBD1. CDR3 size: 18 residues. Germline V gene data show CDR1 as SEHNR and CDR2 as FQNEAQ (reference sequence). The CDR3 sequence: CSSSFGDREPIGQETQYF. For the CDR3, the DNA is TGTTCCAGCAGCTTTGGGGACAGGGAGCCAATTGGCCAAGAGACCCAGTACTTC.

This clone was seen repeatedly, ten times or more. The rearrangement links TRBV4-1 to TRBJ2-7, with D perhaps TRBD2 (6 bases). This CDR3 region has 18 residues. Germline CDR1 and CDR2: MGHRA and YSYEKL. The germline V and J ends were trimmed by 0 bases and 3 bases, with 21 bases remaining between them. The CDR3 is CASSQDSGRGAGIYEQYV. The CDR3 DNA reads as TGCGCCAGCAGCCAAGATTCTGGACGAGGGGCGGGAATCTACGAGCAGTACGTC.

The rearrangement links TRBV14 to TRBJ2-1; 8 bases line up with TRBD1. After removal of 4 bases from V and 2 bases from J, the junction contained 4 bases not matched to a gene. CDR3 size: 15 residues. In germline, CDR1 is SGHDN, CDR2 FVKESK. CDR3: CASSPPQGAYNEQFF. The CDR3 nucleotides are TGTGCCAGCAGCCCCCCACAGGGGGCCTACAATGAGCAGTTCTTC. The variable domain in full, completed from reference TRBV14 and TRBJ2-1, reads EAGVTQFPSHSVIEKGQTVTLRCDPISGHDNLYWYRRVMGKEIKFLLHFVKESKQDESGMPNNRFLAERTGGTYSTLKVQPAELEDSGVYFCASSPPQGAYNEQFFGPGTRLTVL.

The chain uses TRBV5-1 and TRBJ2-7; 9 nucleotides match TRBD1. V was clipped by 4 bases and J by 3 bases; unmatched bases: 17. This CDR3 spans 18 amino acids. Germline loops: CDR1 SGHRS, CDR2 YFSETQ. Here the CDR3 DNA reads TGCGCCAGCAGCAGGGGACAGGGCAAAAGGGCCAGGCTCTACGAGCAGTACGTC. Translation: CASSRGQGKRARLYEQYV.

The chain recombines TRBV5-5 with TRBJ2-3; D unclear. The germline gives CDR1 SGHKS, CDR2 YYEKEE (reference sequence). V lost 4 bases and J lost 0, with 18 bases in between. The CDR3 extends over 17 amino acids. The CDR3 nucleotides are TGTGCCAGCAGCCAAGATGTCACAATCTCTAGCACAGATACGCAGTATTTT. Translated: CASSQDVTISSTDTQYF.

The chain couples TRBV5-1 to TRBJ2-5, with D maybe TRBD2 (6 bases). Looked up from germline, CDR1 is SGHRS and CDR2 is YFSETQ. The CDR3 totals 16 residues. Trimming stripped 0 bases from V and 5 bases from J, with 17 bases between. The CDR3 coding sequence is TGCGCCAGCAGCTTGGTGGGGGGACGTATCGGGGAGACCCAGTACTTC. Translating gives CASSLVGGRIGETQYF.

V is TRBV21-1 and J is TRBJ2-2; no check of the table's D call, TRBD2, against the DNA was made. TRBV21-1 corresponds to a pseudogene. The CDR3 has 20 residues. CDR3 residues: CASSKVPYSSGRAVDGELFF. Written as DNA, the CDR3 is TGTGCCAGCAGCAAAGTCCCCTACTCTAGCGGGAGGGCCGTTGACGGGGAGCTGTTTTTT.

The rearrangement joins TRBV28 to TRBJ2-1, with 8 bases fitting TRBD1. The CDR3 covers 15 residues. Germline lookup yields CDR1 MDHEN and CDR2 SYDVKM. With V trimmed by 7 bases and J by 0 bases, 5 bases remained unmatched. The CDR3 DNA is TGTGCCAGCATTAAGACAGGGGCCTCCTACAATGAGCAGTTCTTC. This translates into CASIKTGASYNEQFF.

This clone was seen once. The genes are TRBV7-2 and TRBJ1-1; D gene unclear. The CDR3 extends over 15 amino acids. Germline V lookup: CDR1 SGHTA, CDR2 FQGNSA. Trimming removed 5 bases at V and 1 base at J, with 14 bases between. For the CDR3, the DNA is TGTGCCAGCAGCCAAATTGGACTTCCGAACACTGAAGCTTTCTTT. Translation gives CASSQIGLPNTEAFF. Full variable domain (rest looked up from reference TRBV7-2 and TRBJ1-1): GAGVSQSPSNKVTEKGKDVELRCDPISGHTALYWYRQSLGQGLEFLIYFQGNSAPDKSGLPSDRFSAERTGGSVSTLTIQRTQQEDSAVYLCASSQIGLPNTEAFFGQGTRLTVV.

The genes are TRBV19 and TRBJ2-3; TRBD2 aligns across 13 bases. The CDR3 is 19 amino acids. The junction had 15 bases not matched to a gene; V was cut back by 1 base and J by 8 bases. CDR1 is LNHDA and CDR2 is SQIVND in the germline V gene (reference sequence). The CDR3 DNA follows: TGTGCCAGTAGTATAGTACTAGCGGGAGGGCCAGGGGGACGGGTTACGCAGTATTTT. It is translated as CASSIVLAGGPGGRVTQYF.

V usage is TRBV6-5 and J usage is TRBJ2-3; D is perhaps TRBD2 (5 bases). This CDR3 is 14 amino acids long. Germline loops: CDR1 MNHEY, CDR2 SVGAGI. Trimming took off 4 bases at V and 10 bases at J, with 18 bases between the two ends. CDR3: CASSSGPDRRAQYF. In DNA form, the CDR3 reads TGTGCCAGCAGTTCCGGACCAGATAGGCGGGCGCAGTATTTT.

This clone was picked up one time. V is TRBV11-2 and J is TRBJ2-5, with 11 bases fitting TRBD2. Trimming cost V 4 bases and J 5 bases; bases outside gene matches: 12. The germline V gene has CDR1 SGHAT and CDR2 FQNNGV. The CDR3 covers 17 residues. CDR3 residues: CASSSHLAGGVGETQYF. The CDR3 nucleotides are TGTGCCAGCAGCTCACACTTAGCGGGAGGGGTTGGGGAGACCCAGTACTTC.

CDR3 DNA: TGTGCCAGCTCACCTAGCTCCTACGAGCAGTACTTC. Protein: CASSPSSYEQYF. The V and J genes are TRBV18 and TRBJ2-5; D uncertain. The J call may be wrong; the DNA end is better matched by TRBJ2-7. Looked up from germline, CDR1 is KGHSH and CDR2 is LQKENI. This CDR3 is built from 12 residues.

The rearrangement joins TRBV4-2 to TRBJ2-7, with D possibly being TRBD2 (5 bases). The length of the CDR3 is 16 residues. V was trimmed by 0 bases and J by 0 bases, leaving 12 bases between them. Germline lookup yields CDR1 LGHNA and CDR2 YNFKEQ. CDR3 in DNA: TGTGCCAGCAGCCAAGATCCAGGAGGCAACTCCTACGAGCAGTACTTC. Amino acids: CASSQDPGGNSYEQYF.

The chain combines TRBV30 with TRBJ1-6; TRBD1 agrees at 7 bases. This CDR3 is 14 amino acids long. The germline CDR1 and CDR2 sequences are GTSNPN and SVGIG (reference sequence). The trim removed 4 bases at V and 10 bases at J, leaving 10 bases unmatched. Here the CDR3 DNA reads TGTGCCTGGAACTCCGGGACAGTTATATCACCCCTCCACTTT. Translating it yields CAWNSGTVISPLHF. Looking up the rest from reference TRBV30 and TRBJ1-6 gives the full variable domain: SQTIHQWPATLVQPVGSPLSLECTVEGTSNPNLYWYRQAAGRGLQLLFYSVGIGQISSEVPQNLSASRPQDRQFILSSKKLLLSDSGFYLCAWNSGTVISPLHFGNGTRLTVT.

This clone has just one count. V is TRBV7-2 and J is TRBJ1-6; D unclear. Germline V gives CDR1 SGHTA, CDR2 FQGNSA. The CDR3 length is 14 residues. V was clipped by 7 bases and J by 0 bases, with 7 bases between them. The DNA for the CDR3 is TGTGCCAGCACGGTTAGCTCCTATAATTCACCCCTCCACTTT. This translates into CASTVSSYNSPLHF.

This clone turned up a few times. This chain uses TRBV2 with TRBJ2-2, with 12 nucleotides matching TRBD2. Germline V lookup: CDR1 SNHLY, CDR2 FYNNEI. Losses at the gene ends were 3 bases for V and 9 bases for J; bases not matched to a gene: 5. The CDR3 loop spans 15 amino acids. CDR3 in DNA: TGTGCCAGCAGTGAGACTAGCGGGAGTAACTGGGAGCTGTTTTTT. Translation: CASSETSGSNWELFF.

This clone was detected only a few times. The genes are TRBV4-1 and TRBJ2-7, with 7 bases matching TRBD1. With V trimmed by 4 bases and J by 3 bases, 9 bases remained unmatched. The CDR3 is made up of 15 amino acids. Per germline, CDR1 MGHRA and CDR2 YSYEKL. The CDR3 reads CASSPVRDSFYEQYV. The CDR3 DNA reads as TGCGCCAGCAGCCCAGTACGGGACAGTTTCTACGAGCAGTACGTC.

The chain links TRBV7-2 to TRBJ2-5, with 7 bases lining up with TRBD1. Germline loops: CDR1 SGHTA, CDR2 FQGNSA. This CDR3 has 15 amino acids. Trimming took 0 bases from V and 4 from J; bases not matched to a gene: 5. CDR3 bases: TGTGCCAGCAGCTTAGCGCCAGGGGGATTAGAGACCCAGTACTTC. Protein: CASSLAPGGLETQYF.

The chain has TRBV5-1 and TRBJ2-5; possibly TRBD2 for D (5 bases). This CDR3 is 16 amino acids long. V dropped 0 bases and J dropped 3 bases, with 15 bases sitting between them. Germline V lookup: CDR1 SGHRS, CDR2 YFSETQ. CDR3 amino acids: CASSLEGSWAEETQYF. Here the CDR3 DNA reads TGCGCCAGCAGCTTGGAAGGGAGTTGGGCGGAAGAGACCCAGTACTTC.

This clone appeared a few times. This rearrangement joins TRBV5-6 to TRBJ1-2; D is possibly TRBD1 (6 bases). Looked up from germline, CDR1 is SGHDT and CDR2 is YYEEEE. V shed 0 bases and J shed 7 bases, with 10 bases lying between them. This CDR3 has 13 residues. The CDR3 sequence: CASSLAGVTGYTF. Here the CDR3 DNA reads TGTGCCAGCAGCTTGGCAGGGGTTACTGGCTACACCTTC.

This chain connects TRBV7-8 to TRBJ2-5, with D perhaps matching TRBD2 (6 bases). Trimming removed 4 bases at V and 4 bases at J, with 10 bases between. CDR1 SGHVS and CDR2 FQNEAQ come from the germline V gene. This CDR3 has 13 amino acids. The CDR3, as DNA: TGTGCCAGCAGCTCCGGGACTTTAGAGACCCAGTACTTC. It codes for CASSSGTLETQYF.

This clone was observed a handful of times. The chain joins TRBV13 to TRBJ2-3; maybe TRBD2 (6 bases). Per the germline V gene, CDR1 is PRHDT and CDR2 is FYEKMQ (reference sequence). The CDR3 has 16 residues. The V and J ends lost 5 bases and 7 bases respectively, with 22 bases between them. CDR3 in DNA: TGTGCCAGCAGCGCCTGGCGGGAAGGGGACGTTTATACGCAGTATTTT. The encoded protein is CASSAWREGDVYTQYF.

The rearrangement links TRBV28 to TRBJ2-7, with 8 bases matching TRBD2. The CDR3 extends over 17 amino acids. V shed 5 bases and J 4 bases; nucleotides not matched to a gene: 16. CDR1 and CDR2 from the germline V gene are MDHEN and SYDVKM. DNA of the CDR3: TGTGCCAGCAGTCCGGGGGGACCAGCGGGAGTAGGATACGAGCAGTACTTC. Protein sequence: CASSPGGPAGVGYEQYF.

V usage is TRBV6-1 and J usage is TRBJ2-4, with 9 bases fitting TRBD2. This CDR3 spans 14 amino acids. Germline assignment: CDR1 MNHNS and CDR2 SASEGT. V lost 7 bases, J lost 15 bases, and 16 bases stayed unmatched. CDR3 nucleotide sequence: TGTGCCAGCACAAGGGCTAGCGGGACCTTATCGATGTACTTC. Residues: CASTRASGTLSMYF.